In its sample, the clone carrying this TCR beta chain ranks as medium-sized (0.01 to 0.1%). TCRdb re-called the reads with MiXCR, one entry per CDR3 protein. The sample records 150,000 to 200,000 distinct CDR3 sequences, roughly an eighth being singletons. CDR1 SGHVS and CDR2 FQNEAQ come from the germline V gene. The CDR3 extends over 16 amino acids. Deletions cut 5 bases from V and 3 bases from J, with 17 bases between. The sample is drawn from a study of T cell repertoires in cytomegalovirus infection. The TCR sequence derives from a human donor in good health (CMV status not recorded). Some clones in this sample may be carry-over from other donors' samples. The rearrangement joins TRBV7-8 to TRBJ2-1, with D maybe TRBD1 (5 bases). The sample was PBMCs. The CDR3 coding sequence is TGTGCCAGCAGCCCTCGGACAAAAGGGGACTACAATGAGCAGTTCTTC. This sequence encodes CASSPRTKGDYNEQFF.